This passage covers 29 T cell receptor beta chains from one sample sequenced in a study of T cells in Graves' hyperthyroidism and ophthalmopathy. TCR beta CDR3 regions were amplified from RNA. The HTBI primer set drove a first-round RT-PCR of the TCR CDR3. One entry per CDR3 protein results from TCRdb running MiXCR on the multiplex PCR reads. Altogether some 800,000 distinct CDR3 sequences are present, 38% being singletons, with the ten largest covering around 9.3%. The material sequenced was blood. Source of these receptors: a man between 18 and 29 years old with Graves' hyperthyroidism.

The chain couples TRBV4-2 to TRBJ2-5; 10 nucleotides match TRBD2. The CDR3 has 18 residues. The germline V gene has CDR1 LGHNA and CDR2 YNFKEQ. V lost 0 bases to trimming and J lost 0 bases; unmatched junction nucleotides: 7. Here the CDR3 reads CASSQDTYGTSDQETQYF. Written as DNA, the CDR3 is TGTGCCAGCAGCCAAGATACATATGGGACTAGCGACCAAGAGACCCAGTACTTC.

As concerns this clonotype: One end of the junction does not line up with germline, which may come from a read error. This chain connects TRBV19 to TRBJ2-2; D is uncertain. The V gene's germline CDR1 is LNHDA and CDR2 SQIVND (reference sequence). The CDR3 length is 13 residues. CDR3 nucleotide sequence: TGTGTCAGTAGTTGGACCGACACCGGGGAGCTGTTTTTT. This codes for CVSSWTDTGELFF.

A word on this clonotype: A much larger clone is a single base away; this may be a read error. This rearrangement joins TRBV7-9 to TRBJ1-2, with D unresolved. CDR1 is SEHNR and CDR2 is FQNEAQ in the germline V gene (reference sequence). The CDR3 sequence is 13 residues long. The CDR3 DNA reads as TGTGCCAGCAACTTAGTAGGGCGCTATGGCTACACCTTC. Residues: CASNLVGRYGYTF.

The chain uses TRBV7-8 and TRBJ2-5, with a tentative D call TRBD1 (5 bases). The CDR3 spans 14 residues. Trimming left V 6 bases short and J 6 bases short, with 17 bases between. Germline assignment: CDR1 SGHVS and CDR2 FQNEAQ. The CDR3 DNA reads TGTGCCAGCAGTCAGACAGCTAGAAGTCAGACCCAGTACTTC. Translated: CASSQTARSQTQYF.

This chain links TRBV19 with TRBJ1-5; TRBD1 matches at 8 bases. The CDR3 spans 16 residues. J lost 5 bases, V lost 7 bases, and 13 bases had no gene match. The germline V gene has CDR1 LNHDA and CDR2 SQIVND (reference sequence). CDR3 loop: CASNTIARTGYQPQHF. The CDR3 DNA sequence: TGTGCCAGTAACACCATCGCCCGGACAGGGTATCAGCCCCAGCATTTT.

This chain uses TRBV9 with TRBJ2-7, with D perhaps matching TRBD1 or TRBD2 (5 bases each). V gave up 0 bases and J gave up 1 base, with 11 bases separating them. The CDR3 runs 15 residues. The V gene's germline CDR1 is SGDLS and CDR2 YYNGEE. The CDR3 loop is CASSVGGNRSYEQYF. As DNA, the CDR3 is TGTGCCAGCAGCGTAGGGGGGAACAGGTCCTACGAGCAGTACTTC.

Ten or more counts support this clonotype. CDR3 region: CASSRTGSNTEAFF. CDR3 nucleotides: TGTGCCAGCAGCCGGACAGGGTCGAACACTGAAGCTTTCTTT. This chain connects TRBV12-3 or TRBV12-4 to TRBJ1-1; 8 positions agree with TRBD1. V lost 6 bases, J lost 1 base, and 4 bases stayed unmatched. CDR3 length equals 14 residues.

This chain links TRBV30 with TRBJ2-7, with 11 bases fitting TRBD1. V lost 5 bases and J lost 2; bases outside the gene matches: 5. The CDR3 is 14 residues long. Germline V gene lookup returns CDR1 GTSNPN and CDR2 SVGIG (reference sequence). CDR3 bases: TGTGCCTGGGGCTGGACAGGGGGCCCCTACGAGCAGTACTTC. It encodes CAWGWTGGPYEQYF. Filled out from reference TRBV30 and TRBJ2-7, the complete variable domain reads SQTIHQWPATLVQPVGSPLSLECTVEGTSNPNLYWYRQAAGRGLQLLFYSVGIGQISSEVPQNLSASRPQDRQFILSSKKLLLSDSGFYLCAWGWTGGPYEQYFGPGTRLTVT.

This clonotype was detected only once. V usage is TRBV19 and J usage is TRBJ1-1, with D uncertain. The CDR3 covers 17 residues. The V and J ends lost 2 bases and 5 bases respectively, with 21 bases between them. Germline-derived CDR1 and CDR2 are LNHDA and SQIVND (reference sequence). The CDR3 loop is CASSILLGDPRGTEAFF. DNA of the CDR3: TGTGCCAGTAGTATACTCCTGGGCGACCCCAGAGGAACTGAAGCTTTCTTT.

This chain connects TRBV7-9 to TRBJ2-5, with D possibly TRBD2 on 7 matching bases. CDR1 SEHNR and CDR2 FQNEAQ come from the germline V gene (reference sequence). The V end lost 5 bases, the J end lost 5 bases, and 15 bases lay between the germline ends. The CDR3 sequence is 14 residues long. The CDR3 region has the DNA TGTGCCAGCAGCCGGCGGGGGCCGGGGGAGACCCAGTACTTC. Protein product: CASSRRGPGETQYF. The complete variable domain, with remaining parts taken from reference TRBV7-9 and TRBJ2-5, reads DTGVSQNPRHKITKRGQNVTFRCDPISEHNRLYWYRQTLGQGPEFLTYFQNEAQLEKSRLLSDRFSAERPKGSFSTLEIQRTEQGDSAMYLCASSRRGPGETQYFGPGTRLLVL.

The chain recombines TRBV6-5 with TRBJ1-6, with 7 bases identical to TRBD1. J lost 7 bases, V lost 8 bases, and 5 bases had no gene match. The CDR3 totals 13 residues. Germline assignment: CDR1 MNHEY and CDR2 SVGAGI. The CDR3 reads CASGTAMNSPLHF. The CDR3 DNA follows: TGTGCCAGCGGGACAGCGATGAATTCACCCCTCCACTTT.

CDR3 in amino acids: CASSPLRRDITNEKLFF. In nucleotides, the CDR3 is TGTGCCAGCAGTCCCCTTAGGAGGGATATAACTAATGAAAAACTGTTTTTT. The chain employs TRBV6-2 or TRBV6-3 and TRBJ1-4, with D unresolved. CDR3 size: 17 residues. The germline CDR1 and CDR2 sequences are MNHEY and SVGEGT. V was shortened by 5 bases and J by 1 base, with 17 bases between the two germline ends.

This clonotype was seen at least ten times. The chain combines TRBV7-9 with TRBJ1-5; D gene ambiguous. The germline V gene has CDR1 SEHNR and CDR2 FQNEAQ (reference sequence). The CDR3 has 12 amino acids. The ends were cut back, 2 bases at V and 7 bases at J, with 6 bases in the middle. Here the CDR3 DNA reads TGTGCCAGCAGCTTAAATAAGCAGCCCCAGCATTTT. It codes for CASSLNKQPQHF.

This clonotype was picked up many times. CDR3 sequence (DNA): TGCAGCGTTGAAGTCACCGGGTGGGATGAAAAACTGTTTTTT. Translation: CSVEVTGWDEKLFF. The chain combines TRBV29-1 with TRBJ1-4; D gene ambiguous. This CDR3 is 14 amino acids long. V lost 1 base to trimming and J lost 6 bases, with 12 bases between them. Germline values: CDR1 SQVTM, CDR2 ANQGSEA.

This chain uses TRBV12-3 or TRBV12-4 with TRBJ1-2; the match to TRBD1 covers 7 bases. The CDR3 has 13 amino acids. J was trimmed by 7 bases and V by 5 bases; bases with no gene match: 7. Here the CDR3 reads CASSRQGGGGYTF. For the CDR3, the DNA is TGTGCCAGCAGTCGACAGGGCGGCGGTGGCTACACCTTC.

This clonotype was counted many times. This chain links TRBV15 with TRBJ2-5; D possibly corresponds to TRBD2 (6 bases). The germline V and J ends were trimmed by 1 base and 3 bases, with 15 bases remaining between them. The CDR3 has 16 residues. Germline loops: CDR1 LNHNV, CDR2 YYDKDF (reference sequence). The CDR3, as DNA: TGTGCCACCAGCAGAGCGGGTAGCGGAGCCAAAGAGACCCAGTACTTC. This sequence encodes CATSRAGSGAKETQYF.

This clonotype has a handful of counts. At one end the junction does not follow the germline gene, possibly because of a read error. This chain links TRBV2 with TRBJ1-4; no clear D gene. In germline, CDR1 is SNHLY, CDR2 FYNNEI. The CDR3 extends over 15 amino acids. CDR3 in DNA: TGTGTCAGCAGTGGTTTGGGCCGGGCTAACGAAAAACTGTTTTTT. Amino acids: CVSSGLGRANEKLFF.

Many counts were recorded for this clonotype. The chain has TRBV10-3 and TRBJ1-1, with D maybe TRBD1 (6 bases). Trimming left V 6 bases short and J 1 base short, with 24 bases between. The CDR3 runs to 18 residues. Germline CDR1 reads ENHRY; CDR2 reads SYGVKD. CDR3 loop: CAISNLSGHVNANTEAFF. The CDR3 DNA reads as TGTGCCATCAGCAATCTCTCGGGACACGTTAACGCGAACACTGAAGCTTTCTTT.

This clonotype turned up a few times. The J gene is TRBJ2-5, the V gene TRBV7-2; 9 bases match TRBD1. The germline CDR1 and CDR2 sequences are SGHTA and FQGNSA. The CDR3 covers 15 residues. The trim removed 5 bases at V and 2 bases at J, leaving 6 bases unmatched. CDR3 DNA sequence: TGTGCCAGCAGCCCATACAGGGGGCCGCAAGAGACCCAGTACTTC. This gives the protein CASSPYRGPQETQYF.

The rearrangement links TRBV12-3 or TRBV12-4 to TRBJ2-2; no clear D. With 6 bases removed from V and 6 bases from J, the gap between germline ends came to 8 bases. CDR3 length: 12 amino acids. CDR3 sequence reads: CASREGPGELFF. CDR3 in DNA: TGTGCCAGCAGGGAAGGGCCCGGGGAGCTGTTTTTT.

This clonotype was found a few times. This chain connects TRBV19 to TRBJ1-4; no reliable D call. The CDR3 consists of 18 residues. Trimming stripped 5 bases from V and 0 bases from J, with 19 bases between. Germline V lookup: CDR1 LNHDA, CDR2 SQIVND (reference sequence). The CDR3 DNA reads TGTGCCAGTAGTTCCCCGTGGACGTCGGACCCAACTAATGAAAAACTGTTTTTT. It encodes CASSSPWTSDPTNEKLFF.

This rearrangement joins TRBV11-1 to TRBJ2-5; TRBD1 is a possible D gene (5 bases). The CDR3 consists of 16 residues. V was trimmed by 5 bases and J by 2 bases, leaving 18 bases between them. CDR1 SGHAT and CDR2 FQDESV come from the germline V gene (reference sequence). This CDR3 reads CASSHQGGHPQETQYF. The CDR3 bases are TGTGCCAGCAGCCACCAGGGCGGACATCCACAAGAGACCCAGTACTTC.

This chain joins TRBV12-3 or TRBV12-4 and TRBJ2-2; TRBD1 agrees at 7 bases. The CDR3 is 15 residues long. J was trimmed by 1 base and V by 8 bases; bases with no gene match: 7. The CDR3 spells CASRHRDRNTGELFF. For the CDR3, the DNA is TGTGCCAGCCGTCACCGGGACAGGAACACCGGGGAGCTGTTTTTT.

CDR3 residues: CASTLRGGAGEQYF. CDR3 sequence (DNA): TGTGCCAGCACCCTCCGGGGAGGAGCCGGCGAGCAGTACTTC. The V gene is TRBV5-6, the J gene TRBJ2-7; perhaps TRBD2 as D (6 bases). The CDR3 extends over 14 amino acids. The ends were cut back, 6 bases at V and 6 bases at J, with 19 bases in the middle. Looked up from germline, CDR1 is SGHDT and CDR2 is YYEEEE.

This clonotype was found a few times. The V and J genes are TRBV7-2 and TRBJ2-7, with D maybe TRBD2 (7 bases). Trimming stripped 5 bases from V and 3 bases from J, with 17 bases between. The germline CDR1 and CDR2 sequences are SGHTA and FQGNSA. This CDR3 contains 15 residues. In nucleotides, the CDR3 is TGTGCCAGCAGCCCGGGGGCTAGCGGAATCTACGAGCAGTACTTC. Translated: CASSPGASGIYEQYF.

There are many counts of this clonotype. An end of the junction does not agree with germline; a read error may underlie this. This chain joins TRBV5-1 and TRBJ2-5, with 10 bases matching TRBD1. In germline, CDR1 is SGHRS, CDR2 YFSETQ. The CDR3 consists of 15 residues. Here the CDR3 DNA reads TGTGCCAGCAGCTTAGCGGGACAGGGGCAAGAGACCCAGTACTTC. It is translated as CASSLAGQGQETQYF.

The V call is TRBV2, the J call TRBJ1-5; D ambiguous. This CDR3 is 14 amino acids long. The germline CDR1 and CDR2 sequences are SNHLY and FYNNEI. Trimming left V 7 bases short and J 2 bases short, with 12 bases between. As DNA, the CDR3 is TGTGCCAGCACCGATCCCCAGGGCAATCAGCCCCAGCATTTT. Translating it yields CASTDPQGNQPQHF.

This clonotype was seen only once. A much larger clone lies a single base off, so this may be a read error. CDR3 sequence reads: CAISEEAVSNQPQHF. CDR3 bases: TGTGCCATCAGTGAGGAAGCAGTTAGCAATCAGCCCCAGCATTTT. The V and J genes are TRBV10-3 and TRBJ1-5, with no clear D. Germline V gene data show CDR1 as ENHRY and CDR2 as SYGVKD. The CDR3 is 15 amino acids. Trimming pared 2 bases from V and 0 bases from J, leaving 8 bases between.

This clonotype appeared many times. The chain combines TRBV7-9 with TRBJ1-1, with D perhaps matching TRBD1 (5 bases). Trimming took off 5 bases at V and 5 bases at J, with 12 bases between the two ends. Germline CDR1 reads SEHNR; CDR2 reads FQNEAQ (reference sequence). This CDR3 region has 13 residues. CDR3 amino acids: CASSTSGGTEAFF. CDR3 sequence (DNA): TGTGCCAGCAGCACCTCTGGGGGTACTGAAGCTTTCTTT.